A selection of T cell receptor beta chains follows, all from one sample in a study of T cells in tumors after PD-1 blockade. Clones were read by immunoSEQ multiplex PCR, and TCRdb kept only the in-frame ones, dropping some. The data show 50,000 or so clones, with roughly 79% seen just once and around 15% held by the top ten. The sequencing used PBMCs, collected before anti-PD-1 treatment. The receptors derive from a human donor with basal cell carcinoma. Each CDR3 is given with its conserved first and last residue. The D gene is left open where the match is weak. Expanded clones get a size class; other rows say once, few or many, or leave the size out.

abundance	v_gene	d_gene	j_gene	CDR3aa	CDR3nt
many	TRBV27	TRBD1	TRBJ1-6	CASSSRTGANNSPLHF	TGTGCCAGCAGTTCCCGGACAGGGGCCAATAATTCACCCCTCCACTTT
.	TRBV5-1	TRBD2	TRBJ2-3	CASSLSLAGIDTQYF	TGCGCCAGCAGCTTGTCTCTAGCGGGAATAGATACGCAGTATTTT
.	TRBV5-1	.	TRBJ2-3	CASSFPGWVTDTQYF	TGCGCCAGCAGCTTTCCCGGGTGGGTCACAGATACGCAGTATTTT
.	TRBV5-6	.	TRBJ2-2	CASSLQGGELFF	TGTGCCAGCAGCTTGCAAGGCGGGGAGCTGTTTTTT
.	TRBV5-8	.	TRBJ2-2	CASSLKGYTGELFF	TGTGCCAGCAGCTTGAAAGGATACACCGGGGAGCTGTTTTTT
.	TRBV6-5	.	TRBJ1-6	CASTLGADNSPLHF	TGTGCCAGCACCTTAGGAGCAGATAATTCACCCCTCCACTTT
.	TRBV19	.	TRBJ2-2	CASIPHRGTGELFF	TGTGCCAGTATCCCTCACAGAGGGACCGGGGAGCTGTTTTTT
.	TRBV3-1/TRBV3-2	.	TRBJ1-3	CASSPGQLSGNTIYF	TGTGCCAGCAGCCCCGGGCAGCTCTCTGGAAACACCATATATTTT
.	TRBV29-1	TRBD1	TRBJ2-5	CSVERTGGRETQYF	TGCAGCGTTGAAAGGACAGGGGGAAGAGAGACCCAGTACTTC
.	TRBV7-3	.	TRBJ2-5	CASSADRSETQYF	TGTGCCAGCAGCGCCGACCGGTCGGAGACCCAGTACTTC
.	TRBV28	TRBD1	TRBJ1-5	CASRGGGNRDQPQHF	TGTGCCAGCAGAGGAGGGGGCAATAGGGATCAGCCCCAGCATTTT
.	TRBV6-5	.	TRBJ1-3	CASSYLGGGSGNTIYF	TGTGCCAGCAGTTACTTAGGAGGGGGCTCTGGAAACACCATATATTTT
.	TRBV15	.	TRBJ1-1	CATSRTGRGNTEAFF	TGTGCCACCAGCAGAACAGGGAGGGGGAACACTGAAGCTTTCTTT
.	TRBV6-2/TRBV6-3	.	TRBJ2-7	CASSYSERNEQYF	TGTGCCAGCAGTTACTCGGAAAGGAACGAGCAGTACTTC
.	TRBV2	.	TRBJ2-7	CASSSDPRPQGEQYF	TGTGCCAGCAGTTCCGACCCACGGCCTCAGGGGGAGCAGTACTTC
.	TRBV28	.	TRBJ2-7	CASSLGGAGGPYEQYF	TGTGCCAGCAGTTTAGGGGGGGCAGGAGGGCCCTACGAGCAGTACTTC
.	TRBV7-2	TRBD1	TRBJ2-7	CASSLGQGAYEQYF	TGTGCCAGCAGCTTAGGACAGGGGGCTTACGAGCAGTACTTC
.	TRBV5-5	.	TRBJ2-4	CASSGVRQSVNIQYF	TGTGCCAGCAGCGGGGTCCGACAGAGTGTCAACATTCAGTACTTC
.	TRBV28	.	TRBJ2-3	CATVERPLGGRDTQYF	TGTGCCACCGTGGAGCGGCCCCTCGGGGGTCGAGATACGCAGTATTTT
.	TRBV3-1/TRBV3-2	.	TRBJ2-3	CASSQNPRPTDTQYF	TGTGCCAGCAGCCAGAATCCCCGTCCAACAGATACGCAGTATTTT
.	TRBV28	.	TRBJ1-5	CASSLEGATNQPQHF	TGTGCCAGCAGTTTAGAAGGGGCCACGAATCAGCCCCAGCATTTT
.	TRBV10-2	.	TRBJ1-3	CASTPARDGNTIYF	TGCGCCAGCACCCCCGCCAGGGACGGAAACACCATATATTTT
few	TRBV4-2	.	TRBJ2-7	CASSQERGLRFEQYF	TGTGCCAGCAGCCAAGAAAGGGGATTACGGTTCGAGCAGTACTTC
.	TRBV27	.	TRBJ2-7	CASSLLGGGAYEQYF	TGTGCCAGCAGTTTATTAGGTGGGGGGGCTTACGAGCAGTACTTC
.	TRBV3-1/TRBV3-2	.	TRBJ1-4	CASSQAQEKLFF	TGTGCCAGCAGCCAGGCCCAGGAAAAACTGTTTTTT
.	TRBV9	.	TRBJ1-1	CASSVRGDTEAFF	TGTGCCAGCAGCGTACGGGGAGACACTGAAGCTTTCTTT
.	TRBV29-1	TRBD1	TRBJ1-1	CSARQTGTSNTEAFF	TGCAGCGCCCGACAGACAGGGACATCGAACACTGAAGCTTTCTTT
.	TRBV2	.	TRBJ2-7	CASSVSRAYEQYF	TGTGCCAGCAGTGTATCCCGAGCCTACGAGCAGTACTTC
.	TRBV2	.	TRBJ1-3	CASRGGGNTIYF	TGTGCCAGCAGGGGAGGAGGAAACACCATATATTTT
.	TRBV19	.	TRBJ2-7	CASSTPRSGREYEQYF	TGTGCCAGTAGTACCCCCCGGAGCGGCAGGGAATACGAGCAGTACTTC
.	TRBV9	.	TRBJ1-1	CASSATVWSTEAFF	TGTGCCAGCAGCGCCACGGTATGGAGCACTGAAGCTTTCTTT
.	TRBV15	TRBD1	TRBJ1-1	CATSRGGTVNTEAFF	TGTGCCACCAGCAGAGGTGGGACAGTTAACACTGAAGCTTTCTTT
.	TRBV5-4	.	TRBJ2-3	CASSMGGGGGTDTQYF	TGTGCCAGCAGCATGGGAGGGGGCGGGGGCACAGATACGCAGTATTTT
.	TRBV27	TRBD2	TRBJ2-3	CASSRLAGGPDTQYF	TGTGCCAGCAGCCGGCTAGCGGGAGGCCCAGATACGCAGTATTTT
.	TRBV9	TRBD1	TRBJ1-1	CASSVGNRGTEAFF	TGTGCCAGCAGCGTAGGAAACAGGGGAACTGAAGCTTTCTTT
once	TRBV5-4	TRBD2	TRBJ2-7	CASSRGTSVEQYF	TGTGCCAGCAGCCGGGGGACTAGCGTCGAGCAGTACTTC
.	TRBV5-4	TRBD2	TRBJ2-1	CASSLPGLAEFNEQFF	TGTGCCAGCAGCCTCCCGGGACTAGCGGAGTTCAATGAGCAGTTCTTC
.	TRBV27	.	TRBJ2-2	CASSLGWTRPGELFF	TGTGCCAGCAGTTTAGGATGGACGAGGCCCGGGGAGCTGTTTTTT
.	TRBV5-5	.	TRBJ2-7	CASSSGISARPYEQYF	TGTGCCAGCAGCTCGGGGATTTCGGCGAGACCCTACGAGCAGTACTTC
.	TRBV9	.	TRBJ1-4	CASSVGPGDGEKLFF	TGTGCCAGCAGCGTAGGGCCAGGGGATGGGGAAAAACTGTTTTTT
.	TRBV3-1/TRBV3-2	.	TRBJ1-3	CASNEGGNTIYF	TGTGCCAGCAACGAGGGGGGAAACACCATATATTTT
.	TRBV24-1	.	TRBJ2-5	CATSDPPGETQYF	TGTGCCACCAGTGACCCCCCCGGAGAGACCCAGTACTTC
few	TRBV20-1	.	TRBJ2-3	CSAAAGDTQYF	TGCAGTGCTGCCGCCGGGGATACGCAGTATTTT
.	TRBV6-6	.	TRBJ2-7	CASTQFSYEQYF	TGTGCCAGCACACAATTTTCGTACGAGCAGTACTTC
.	TRBV24-1	.	TRBJ1-5	CATSEAISNQPQHF	TGTGCCACCAGTGAGGCTATTTCAAATCAGCCCCAGCATTTT
.	TRBV7-9	.	TRBJ2-7	CASSYTRDGSYEQYF	TGTGCCAGCAGCTATACCCGGGACGGATCCTACGAGCAGTACTTC
.	TRBV5-5	.	TRBJ1-1	CASSLGGNTEAFF	TGTGCCAGCAGCTTGGGGGGGAACACTGAAGCTTTCTTT
medium-sized	TRBV7-9	.	TRBJ2-5	CASSFREETQYF	TGTGCCAGCAGCTTCAGGGAAGAGACCCAGTACTTC
.	TRBV9	.	TRBJ2-7	CASSVDPSAYEQYF	TGTGCCAGCAGCGTAGACCCTAGCGCCTACGAGCAGTACTTC
once	TRBV5-1	TRBD1	TRBJ1-2	CASSLDDRAGGYTF	TGCGCCAGCAGCTTGGACGACAGGGCTGGCGGCTACACCTTC
.	TRBV7-8	.	TRBJ2-7	CASSSRDGHSYEQYF	TGTGCCAGCAGCTCCCGGGACGGACACTCCTACGAGCAGTACTTT
.	TRBV3-1/TRBV3-2	.	TRBJ2-6	CASSQAGANVLTF	TGTGCCAGCAGCCAAGCTGGGGCCAACGTCCTGACTTTC
.	TRBV5-1	TRBD1	TRBJ1-3	CASSLEQGVFTGNTIYF	TGCGCCAGCAGCTTGGAGCAGGGGGTCTTTACTGGAAACACCATATATTTT
.	TRBV27	.	TRBJ2-1	CASSLPGFGPDEQFF	TGTGCCAGCAGCCTTCCGGGTTTTGGGCCCGATGAGCAGTTCTTC
.	TRBV19	.	TRBJ1-6	CASSIVGHNSPLHF	TGTGCCAGTAGTATAGTTGGCCATAATTCACCCCTCCACTTT
.	TRBV5-1	TRBD1	TRBJ2-5	CASSVGTGSTEETQYF	TGCGCCAGCAGCGTGGGGACAGGCTCAACGGAAGAGACCCAGTACTTC
.	TRBV5-1	TRBD1	TRBJ2-1	CASSADRANEQFF	TGCGCCAGCAGCGCGGACAGGGCGAATGAGCAGTTCTTC
.	TRBV2	.	TRBJ1-4	CASSSGRKGGKEKLFF	TGTGCCAGCAGTTCCGGACGGAAAGGGGGGAAAGAAAAACTGTTTTTT
.	TRBV27	TRBD2	TRBJ2-5	CASSRLAGGLETQYF	TGTGCCAGCAGTCGACTAGCGGGGGGGCTGGAGACCCAGTACTTC